This TCR beta chain was identified in a study of CD8 T cells in ankylosing spondylitis. Regarding the study as a whole: Blood from ankylosing spondylitis patients appeared to carry a characteristic eight-variant TCR beta motif.

Quantitative 5'-RACE with molecular barcodes was used to make the TCR beta libraries. In TCRdb, the 5' RACE reads were re-called with MiXCR into one record per CDR3 protein. The sample gives about 320,000 distinct CDR3 sequences, 9.5% to 13% of which show up once; about 10% is in the top ten. About this clonotype itself: Its antigen is unknown.

The clonotype comes from a female donor with ankylosing spondylitis or in good health (not recorded which). Sequencing was done on a sample of blood, either unsorted or a sorted T cell fraction (not recorded which).

The chain's CDR3 is CASSWGQGTDTQYF. In nucleotides, the CDR3 is TGCGCCAGCAGTTGGGGACAGGGCACAGATACGCAGTATTTT. This chain links TRBV10-2 with TRBJ2-3, with 8 bases fitting TRBD1. Trimming removed 5 bases from V and 1 base from J; junction bases left unmatched: 2. CDR1 and CDR2 from the germline V gene are WSHSY and SAAADI. The CDR3 is made up of 14 amino acids.